This T cell receptor beta chain comes out of a study of pediatric ulcerative colitis. TCRdb's table, derived via immunoSEQ multiplex PCR, lists solely in-frame clones and lacks some. The profile covers tens of thousands of clones, with around 73% appearing a single time and 0.65% to 0.75% taken by the ten largest. Germline V gives CDR1 MNHNS, CDR2 SASEGT. The CDR3 is 14 residues long. After removal of 3 bases from V and 6 bases from J, the junction contained 7 bases not matched to a gene. Rectal tissue came from one to two pinch biopsies taken at colonoscopy. This TCR derives from a boy aged 5-17 years with moderate ulcerative colitis. The sample was gut tissue. The rearrangement uses TRBV6-1 and TRBJ2-7; 8 nucleotides align to TRBD1. CDR3 in DNA: TGTGCCAGCAGTGAGTTTTACAGGGGGACCGAGCAGTACTTC. Protein: CASSEFYRGTEQYF.